The 25 T cell receptor beta chains below were found in one sample sequenced in a study of CD8+CD57+ T cells in acquired aplastic anemia. Patients sequenced had flow cytometry evidence of CD8+CD57+ cell expansion. Both TCR beta VDJ combination and CDR3 sequence profiling were carried out. Genomic DNA was the template for this profiling. TCRdb reprocessed the reads with MiXCR, giving one entry per CDR3 protein. This repertoire shows 150,000 to 180,000 distinct CDR3 sequences, approximately 52% found once; its top ten account for about 12%. The sequenced material came from sorted CD4+, CD8+, or CD8+CD57+ T cells (not recorded which) from PBMCs. The receptors derive from a human donor with aplastic anemia.

This clonotype was seen many times. The chain recombines TRBV19 with TRBJ2-3; tentative D call: TRBD1 (5 bases). In germline, CDR1 is LNHDA, CDR2 SQIVND (reference sequence). The CDR3 has 15 residues. The ends were cut back, 7 bases at V and 4 bases at J, with 18 bases in the middle. This chain's CDR3 is CASIDTQGPPDTQYF. CDR3 in DNA: TGTGCCAGTATCGACACGCAGGGTCCTCCAGATACGCAGTATTTT.

This clonotype was observed many times. V usage is TRBV29-1 and J usage is TRBJ1-2, with D unresolved. The CDR3 has 12 amino acids. Germline V lookup: CDR1 SQVTM, CDR2 ANQGSEA. The ends were cut back, 4 bases at V and 3 bases at J, with 9 bases in the middle. The CDR3 region is CSVVSVDYGYTF. In DNA, the CDR3 is TGCAGCGTTGTTTCAGTGGACTATGGCTACACCTTC.

This clonotype appeared a few times. The chain joins TRBV6-5 to TRBJ2-5, with TRBD2 as a possible D gene (5 bases). The germline V gene encodes CDR1 MNHEY and CDR2 SVGAGI. This CDR3 spans 15 amino acids. V lost 5 bases, J lost 5 bases, and 18 bases lay in between. The CDR3 reads CASSSRGGVGETQYF. CDR3 bases: TGTGCCAGCAGTAGCCGGGGTGGGGTGGGGGAGACCCAGTACTTC.

This clonotype was seen more than once but under ten times. V is TRBV10-3 and J is TRBJ2-3, with D uncertain. Germline-derived CDR1 and CDR2 are ENHRY and SYGVKD. The CDR3 is made up of 11 amino acids. V lost 7 bases to trimming and J lost 0 bases, with 2 bases between them. The CDR3 is CAITSTDTQYF. CDR3 in DNA: TGTGCCATCACGAGCACAGATACGCAGTATTTT.

This chain links TRBV10-3 with TRBJ1-1, with D unresolved. This CDR3 has 16 amino acids. The germline V gene encodes CDR1 ENHRY and CDR2 SYGVKD. Between the trimmed V and J ends, which lost 3 bases and 1 base, there was a span of 15 bases. The CDR3 loop is CAISEPRGTSNTEAFF. DNA for the CDR3: TGTGCCATCAGTGAACCCCGCGGCACCTCGAACACTGAAGCTTTCTTT.

As for this clonotype: One end of the junction is discordant with germline, which a read error may explain. The CDR3 region is CASSLAVMAPLHF. The DNA of the CDR3 is TGTGCCAGCAGCCTAGCCGTGATGGCTCCCCTCCACTTT. The rearrangement links TRBV7-8 to TRBJ1-6; D is undetermined. Germline CDR1 SGHVS, CDR2 FQNEAQ. The CDR3 length is 13 residues.

There are many counts of this clonotype. J is TRBJ2-7 and V is TRBV12-3 or TRBV12-4; TRBD2 matches 9 bases. V lost 6 bases and J lost 2; bases outside the gene matches: 11. This CDR3 has 16 amino acids. This chain's CDR3 is CASSPILAGSTYEQYF. As DNA, the CDR3 is TGTGCCAGCAGCCCAATACTAGCGGGCTCGACCTACGAGCAGTACTTC.

Comments on this clonotype: This may come from a read error, since a much larger clone is one base off. The CDR3 carries no conserved terminal phenylalanine or tryptophan, so it likely arises from a read error. The gene calls are TRBV6-5 and TRBJ1-1, with D uncertain. CDR3 size: 13 residues. Germline V gives CDR1 MNHEY, CDR2 SVGAGI. The V gene lost 4 bases and the J gene lost 2 bases, with 8 bases spanning the gap. The CDR3: CASSWDTNTEAFS. The CDR3 nucleotides are TGTGCCAGCAGTTGGGATACAAACACTGAAGCTTTCTCT.

A remark on this clonotype: A much larger clone lies a single base off, so this may be a read error. The chain couples TRBV12-3 or TRBV12-4 to TRBJ1-2; D possibly corresponds to TRBD1 (6 bases). Between the trimmed V and J ends, which lost 6 bases and 4 bases, there was a span of 15 bases. The CDR3 has 14 amino acids. This CDR3 reads CASSPSGGAYGYTF. DNA for the CDR3: TGTGCCAGCAGCCCTAGCGGGGGCGCCTATGGCTACACCTTC.

At least ten counts were recorded for this clonotype. The CDR3 sequence is CASRPQGGIAYEQYF. The CDR3 bases are TGTGCCAGCAGACCCCAGGGCGGTATAGCCTACGAGCAGTACTTC. The V call is TRBV2, the J call TRBJ2-7; TRBD1 might be the D (5 bases). The CDR3 has 15 amino acids. Germline CDR1 and CDR2: SNHLY and FYNNEI. Trimming pared 6 bases from V and 2 bases from J, leaving 17 bases between.

In the case of this clonotype: At one end the junction does not follow the germline gene, possibly because of a read error. The CDR3 protein is CSARGPTPDNSPLHF. The CDR3 DNA reads TGCAGTGCCAGAGGACCCACCCCCGATAATTCACCCCTCCACTTT. The chain combines TRBV20-1 with TRBJ1-6; D gene ambiguous. Germline V gene sequence: CDR1 DFQATT, CDR2 SNEGSKA (reference sequence). CDR3 length equals 15 residues.

Points on this clonotype: A much larger clone is a single base away; this may be a read error. Because the CDR3 is missing its conserved closing phenylalanine or tryptophan, this is likely a read error. This chain uses TRBV6-1 with TRBJ2-5; no clear D. Trimming cost V 4 bases and J 1 base, with 13 bases left between them. The CDR3 contains 15 residues. The germline gives CDR1 MNHNS, CDR2 SASEGT. The CDR3 loop reads CASSGHVEPQETQYL. DNA of the CDR3: TGTGCCAGCAGTGGACACGTTGAGCCCCAAGAGACCCAGTACCTC.

The chain carries TRBV10-3 and TRBJ1-1, with D maybe TRBD1 (5 bases). CDR1 is ENHRY, CDR2 SYGVKD, per germline. Between the trimmed V and J ends, which lost 2 bases and 8 bases, there was a span of 15 bases. The CDR3 runs to 14 residues. The CDR3 bases are TGTGCCATCAGTGAGGCAGTTAGGGGAACCGAAGCTTTCTTT. Translated: CAISEAVRGTEAFF.

This clonotype was seen repeatedly, ten times or more. As DNA, the CDR3 is TGTGCCAGCAGTGCCCGACAGGGTTCGGGGTACATTCAGTACTTC. As protein: CASSARQGSGYIQYF. The rearrangement links TRBV25-1 to TRBJ2-4, with 7 bases that match TRBD1. The CDR3 has 15 residues. Germline values: CDR1 MGHDK, CDR2 SYGVNS. V dropped 4 bases and J dropped 8; count of bases not matched to a gene: 11.

The chain recombines TRBV10-3 with TRBJ1-1; D is possibly TRBD1 (5 bases). Germline V gene data show CDR1 as ENHRY and CDR2 as SYGVKD. This CDR3 is 15 amino acids long. Trimming took 3 bases from V and 7 from J, leaving 18 bases between them. DNA for the CDR3: TGTGCCATCAGTGATTACGGTAGCCAGGGAGTTGAAGCTTTCTTT. It encodes CAISDYGSQGVEAFF.

This clonotype occurred once. The chain uses TRBV5-1 and TRBJ2-2, with 8 bases fitting TRBD2. Germline V gives CDR1 SGHRS, CDR2 YFSETQ. The CDR3 runs 17 residues. V shed 0 bases, J shed 1 base, and the junction held 5 bases outside the gene matches. CDR3 DNA: TGCGCCAGCAGCTTGGACGGCGGGGGGATGAACACCGGGGAGCTGTTTTTT. Translated, it gives CASSLDGGGMNTGELFF.

Written as DNA, the CDR3 is TGCAGCGTTTCGACAGCGATGAACACTGAAGCTTTCTTT. Translation: CSVSTAMNTEAFF. The chain combines TRBV29-1 with TRBJ1-1; weak D call: TRBD1 (5 bases). CDR3 length: 13 amino acids. Per the germline V gene, CDR1 is SQVTM and CDR2 is ANQGSEA. V was cut by 5 bases and J by 0 bases, with 10 bases left in between.

This chain links TRBV20-1 with TRBJ2-1; 9 bases line up with TRBD2. The CDR3 covers 16 residues. V trimming: 3 bases; J trimming: 4 bases; junction bases outside the gene matches: 10. Per germline, CDR1 DFQATT and CDR2 SNEGSKA (reference sequence). CDR3 loop: CSASYSGRAIYNEQFF. CDR3 sequence (DNA): TGCAGTGCTAGTTATAGCGGGAGAGCTATATACAATGAGCAGTTCTTC.

This clonotype was seen a few times. The chain employs TRBV24-1 and TRBJ2-1; 7 nucleotides match TRBD1. The trim removed 2 bases at V and 10 bases at J, leaving 13 bases unmatched. This CDR3 region has 16 residues. Germline V lookup: CDR1 KGHDR, CDR2 SFDVKD. This CDR3 is CATSDSTKGALEEQFF. In DNA, the CDR3 is TGTGCCACCAGTGATTCGACGAAGGGGGCACTTGAGGAGCAGTTCTTC.

The genes are TRBV5-6 and TRBJ1-6; no reliable D call. Trimming took off 4 bases at V and 1 base at J, with 9 bases between the two ends. Germline-derived CDR1 and CDR2 are SGHDT and YYEEEE. This CDR3 is built from 15 residues. This chain's CDR3 is CASSVTRSYNSPLHF. The CDR3, as DNA: TGTGCCAGCAGCGTCACAAGATCCTATAATTCACCCCTCCACTTT.

The J gene is TRBJ1-5, the V gene TRBV10-2; D ambiguous. Between the trimmed V and J ends, which lost 6 bases and 0 bases, there was a span of 9 bases. CDR1 WSHSY and CDR2 SAAADI come from the germline V gene. There are 14 residues in the CDR3. The CDR3 DNA sequence: TGCGCCAGCAGGGGATGGAGTAGCAATCAGCCCCAGCATTTT. It encodes CASRGWSSNQPQHF.

The chain joins TRBV15 to TRBJ1-1; D gene unclear. The V end lost 6 bases, the J end lost 5 bases, and 10 bases lay between the germline ends. The germline CDR1 and CDR2 sequences are LNHNV and YYDKDF (reference sequence). This CDR3 comprises 12 residues. CDR3 coding DNA: TGTGCCACCAGGGGCCCGGGGACTGAAGCTTTCTTT. As protein: CATRGPGTEAFF.

Here the CDR3 DNA reads TGTGCCAGCAGTTTATATGAAAACACTGAAGCTTTCTTT. Protein product: CASSLYENTEAFF. This chain uses TRBV28 with TRBJ1-1; D is undetermined. V lost 1 base and J 2 bases, leaving 5 bases between the germline ends. The CDR3 is 13 amino acids. Germline CDR1 MDHEN, CDR2 SYDVKM.

This chain uses TRBV5-1 with TRBJ2-5, with a weak D call TRBD2 (6 bases). V was pared by 4 bases and J by 1 base, with 11 bases between. The CDR3 has 14 residues. Germline loops: CDR1 SGHRS, CDR2 YFSETQ. The CDR3 protein is CASSVTGVQETQYF. The CDR3 nucleotides read TGCGCCAGCAGCGTGACGGGAGTCCAAGAGACCCAGTACTTC.

This clonotype was observed once. This rearrangement joins TRBV24-1 to TRBJ2-3; either TRBD1 or TRBD2 may fit D (5 bases each). The V end lost 5 bases, the J end lost 4 bases, and 24 bases lay between the germline ends. Germline assignment: CDR1 KGHDR and CDR2 SFDVKD. This CDR3 is 18 amino acids long. The CDR3 nucleotides are TGTGCCACCAGTGCTTCCCTAACGGGGCGAGGGAGATCAGATACGCAGTATTTT. This translates into CATSASLTGRGRSDTQYF.